This is a list of T cell receptor beta chains from one sample in a study of T cells in Graves' hyperthyroidism and ophthalmopathy. TCRdb analysed the multiplex PCR reads with MiXCR anew, one entry per CDR3 protein. The sample yields roughly 740,000 distinct CDR3 sequences, about 17% seen once. The sample was blood. Receptors were obtained from a man younger than 35 with Graves' hyperthyroidism. The conserved cysteine and the conserved F or W are not part of the CDR3 here.

v_call cdr3_aa
TRBV5-1 AGSLTSGRPDTQY
TRBV7-6 ASSLLAGDQETQY
TRBV28 ASSPDPGVRANYGYT
TRBV20-1 SATQSGLAGGAPFNEQF
TRBV18 ASSPAGGQDTQY
TRBV20-1 SARDVSGQRYGYT
TRBV29-1 STKGGPNTEAF
TRBV7-2 ASSRRGDRQETQY
TRBV20-1 SAMTNPMTTDTQY
TRBV27 ASNRLAGGDTQY
TRBV5-6 ASSLRSQPQH
TRBV6-2/TRBV6-3 ASGFQDPGQGQPQH
TRBV3-1 ASSQRLTQETQY
TRBV28 ASSTQGTAF
TRBV20-1 SARVARRFSDTQY
TRBV20-1 SARRSHSGNTIY
TRBV6-4 ASCDRTEALYGYT
TRBV27 ASSLVHPSKTQY